A selection of T cell receptor beta chains follows, all from one sample in a study of blood T cells in healthy people across ages. TCRdb redid the calling of the 5' RACE reads with MiXCR, one entry per CDR3 protein. The sample holds 450,000 to 600,000 distinct CDR3 sequences; about 27% are singletons and the top ten take approximately 4%. The sample also formed part of further work on T cells of mothers and their children.

Sequences were obtained from blood. These receptors all stem from a boy aged 2 to 10 in good health. Both conserved end residues are part of each CDR3. D genes are given only for firm matches. Expanded clones get a size class; other rows say once, few or many, or leave the size out.

cdr3_aa cdr3_nt clone_size j_call d_call v_call
CASSTGTSQNEQFF TGTGCCAGTAGTACCGGGACTAGCCAGAATGAGCAGTTCTTC few TRBJ2-1 TRBD2 TRBV19
CASSEGLAGDTQYF TGTGCCAGCAGTGAGGGACTAGCTGGAGATACGCAGTATTTT . TRBJ2-3 TRBD2 TRBV25-1
CASSGRDRGWWNTEAFF TGTGCCAGCTCAGGCCGGGACAGGGGTTGGTGGAACACTGAAGCTTTCTTT . TRBJ1-1 TRBD1 TRBV18
CASSFRGGYTF TGTGCCAGCAGCTTCAGGGGAGGCTACACCTTC . TRBJ1-2 . TRBV11-2
CASSYGARGETQYF TGTGCCAGCAGTTATGGGGCTAGGGGAGAGACCCAGTACTTC few TRBJ2-5 . TRBV6-5
CAIRRTLYSQVPTDTQYF TGTGCCATCAGGAGGACACTCTACTCCCAGGTTCCCACAGATACGCAGTATTTT few TRBJ2-3 . TRBV10-3
CASSVKHSYNEQFF TGTGCCAGCAGCGTAAAGCACTCCTACAATGAGCAGTTCTTC . TRBJ2-1 . TRBV9
CAISSPGRVSYEQYF TGTGCCATCAGTTCTCCCGGACGGGTGTCCTACGAGCAGTACTTC . TRBJ2-7 . TRBV10-3
CASSLGGRGFYGYTF TGTGCCAGCAGCTTGGGGGGGCGAGGATTCTATGGCTACACCTTC . TRBJ1-2 . TRBV7-9
CASISVGGELFF TGTGCCAGCATCTCAGTCGGCGGGGAGCTGTTTTTT . TRBJ2-2 . TRBV6-6
CASSPGTGGRNTEAFF TGTGCCAGCTCGCCCGGGACAGGGGGTAGAAACACTGAAGCTTTCTTT many TRBJ1-1 TRBD1 TRBV27
CASSFVRRRGYTF TGTGCCAGCAGTTTCGTCAGGAGACGTGGCTACACCTTC few TRBJ1-2 . TRBV12-3/TRBV12-4
CASSSGYRPRRETQYF TGTGCCAGCAGCTCCGGTTACCGACCGAGGAGGGAGACCCAGTACTTC . TRBJ2-5 . TRBV7-2
CASSPPRAGGRYEQYF TGTGCCAGCTCACCACCGCGGGCGGGAGGGCGTTACGAGCAGTACTTC . TRBJ2-7 TRBD2 TRBV18
CASSLEISYEQYF TGCGCCAGCAGCTTGGAGATCTCCTACGAGCAGTACTTC . TRBJ2-7 . TRBV5-1
CASSEQAGIYNEQFF TGTGCCAGCAGTGAACAAGCGGGGATTTACAATGAGCAGTTCTTC few TRBJ2-1 TRBD2 TRBV2
CASSYSVQGGTEAFF TGTGCCAGCAGTTACTCCGTACAGGGAGGAACTGAAGCTTTCTTT few TRBJ1-1 . TRBV6-5
CASSLLTSYEQYF TGTGCCAGCAGCTTACTAACCTCCTACGAGCAGTACTTC many TRBJ2-7 . TRBV7-9
CASSVVQGSSYNEQFF TGTGCCAGCAGCGTAGTTCAGGGGAGCTCCTACAATGAGCAGTTCTTC . TRBJ2-1 . TRBV9
CASSLEARGRSPLHF TGTGCCAGCAGCTTAGAGGCCAGGGGGCGATCACCCCTCCACTTT . TRBJ1-6 TRBD1 TRBV7-8
CASSYGLAAGELFF TGTGCCAGCAGCTATGGACTAGCGGCCGGGGAGCTGTTTTTT few TRBJ2-2 TRBD2 TRBV6-5
CASGLRLDSEQYF TGTGCTAGTGGCCTTAGACTTGATTCCGAGCAGTACTTC . TRBJ2-7 . TRBV12-5
CSAPVGSSYNEQFF TGCAGCGCCCCAGTGGGGAGCTCCTACAATGAGCAGTTCTTC . TRBJ2-1 . TRBV29-1
CATSLGEGEKLFF TGTGCCACGTCGCTCGGGGAAGGGGAAAAACTGTTTTTT few TRBJ1-4 . TRBV2
CASSLETFSYEQYF TGCGCCAGCAGCCTGGAGACGTTCTCCTACGAGCAGTACTTC . TRBJ2-7 . TRBV4-3
CSVKAGGLIGNEQFF TGCAGCGTCAAAGCGGGGGGACTTATAGGGAATGAGCAGTTCTTC few TRBJ2-1 TRBD2 TRBV29-1